These T cell receptor beta chains were read from a single sample in a study of PD-L1 blockade in urothelial cancer. Sequencing used immunoSEQ multiplex PCR; TCRdb keeps in-frame clones, though not all of them. The sample gives about 23,000 clones, roughly 89% of which show up once; 11% is in the top ten. The sequenced sample was PBMCs, obtained around atezolizumab (anti-PD-L1) treatment. Receptors originate from a woman aged 55-69 years with urothelial cancer. The CDR3 runs from the conserved cysteine through the conserved F or W. Fields, in order: V gene, clone size, J gene, D gene, CDR3 DNA, CDR3 protein. A D gene is named only where the DNA matches it firmly. Clone size is not always given. Where it is, it says once, few, many or a class for expanded clones.

v_gene: TRBV7-8; abundance: -; j_gene: TRBJ1-4; d_gene: TRBD1; CDR3nt: TGTGCCAGCAGCCCACAGGGGGCGAGAGAAAAACTGTTTTTT; CDR3aa: CASSPQGAREKLFF
v_gene: TRBV7-2; abundance: -; j_gene: TRBJ2-5; d_gene: -; CDR3nt: TGTGCCAGCAGCGGGGGATGGGGGGTTGTGGAGACCCAGTACTTC; CDR3aa: CASSGGWGVVETQYF
v_gene: TRBV12-5; abundance: -; j_gene: TRBJ2-7; d_gene: -; CDR3nt: TGTGCTAGTGGTCATGGTGGGACAAACAGGGAAGTTTACGAGCAGTACTTC; CDR3aa: CASGHGGTNREVYEQYF
v_gene: TRBV5-6; abundance: -; j_gene: TRBJ1-1; d_gene: -; CDR3nt: TGTGCCAGCAGCCCAATATCAGACACTGAAGCTTTCTTT; CDR3aa: CASSPISDTEAFF
v_gene: TRBV18; abundance: -; j_gene: TRBJ2-5; d_gene: -; CDR3nt: TGTGCCAGCTCACCAATGACAGAGGTGGAGACCCAGTACTTC; CDR3aa: CASSPMTEVETQYF
v_gene: TRBV10-3; abundance: -; j_gene: TRBJ1-6; d_gene: TRBD1; CDR3nt: TGTGCCATGACACAGGGGGCTGATTCACCCCTCCACTTT; CDR3aa: CAMTQGADSPLHF
v_gene: TRBV12-5; abundance: -; j_gene: TRBJ2-7; d_gene: TRBD2; CDR3nt: TGTGCTAGTGGTTTGGTAGGGACTAGCGGGGCCTACGAGCAGTACTTC; CDR3aa: CASGLVGTSGAYEQYF
v_gene: TRBV10-3; abundance: -; j_gene: TRBJ2-7; d_gene: TRBD2; CDR3nt: TGTGCCATCAGTGAGTCGGTAGCGGGAGTGTTTGAGCAGTACTTC; CDR3aa: CAISESVAGVFEQYF
v_gene: TRBV11-2; abundance: -; j_gene: TRBJ2-1; d_gene: TRBD2; CDR3nt: TGTGCCAGCAGCTTAATTGGTCTATCCCGGGGGGATGAGCAGTTCTTC; CDR3aa: CASSLIGLSRGDEQFF
v_gene: TRBV7-9; abundance: -; j_gene: TRBJ1-1; d_gene: -; CDR3nt: TGTGCCAGCAGCGCACACAGGGTGCCCACTGAAGCTTTCTTT; CDR3aa: CASSAHRVPTEAFF
v_gene: TRBV19; abundance: -; j_gene: TRBJ2-7; d_gene: TRBD2; CDR3nt: TGTGCCAGTAGTATGCGAGCTGGAGCGGGAGGGACCTACGAGCAGTACTTC; CDR3aa: CASSMRAGAGGTYEQYF
v_gene: TRBV29-1; abundance: -; j_gene: TRBJ2-7; d_gene: TRBD2; CDR3nt: TGCAGCCTAGTTCGGGAGGTCTCCTACGAGCAGTACTTC; CDR3aa: CSLVREVSYEQYF
v_gene: TRBV2; abundance: -; j_gene: TRBJ1-4; d_gene: -; CDR3nt: TGTGCCAGCAGTGAAGAGGATGGAGGTTATGAAAAACTGTTTTTT; CDR3aa: CASSEEDGGYEKLFF
v_gene: TRBV18; abundance: -; j_gene: TRBJ2-6; d_gene: TRBD1; CDR3nt: TGTGCCAGCTCACCACCGTTTAAGACAGGGGTCTTCTCTGGGGCCAACGTCCTGACTTTC; CDR3aa: CASSPPFKTGVFSGANVLTF
v_gene: TRBV9; abundance: once; j_gene: TRBJ2-7; d_gene: TRBD2; CDR3nt: TGTGCCAGCAGCGTGGGGACTAGCGGATACGAGCAGTACTTC; CDR3aa: CASSVGTSGYEQYF
v_gene: TRBV7-2; abundance: -; j_gene: TRBJ1-6; d_gene: -; CDR3nt: TGTGCCAGCAGCTTCGATCGTCCTGGTGGGGGGACCCTCCACTTT; CDR3aa: CASSFDRPGGGTLHF
v_gene: TRBV6-5; abundance: -; j_gene: TRBJ2-3; d_gene: -; CDR3nt: TGTGCCAGCAAGGCTAGCGGCACAGATACGCAGTATTTT; CDR3aa: CASKASGTDTQYF
v_gene: TRBV7-2; abundance: -; j_gene: TRBJ1-4; d_gene: -; CDR3nt: TGTGCCACCTCGTCTGGAGGCGAAAAACTGTTTTTT; CDR3aa: CATSSGGEKLFF
v_gene: TRBV5-1; abundance: once; j_gene: TRBJ1-1; d_gene: TRBD1; CDR3nt: TGCGCCAGCAGCTTTTTCCTAGACAGGGGGGGACCGAACACTGAAGCTTTCTTT; CDR3aa: CASSFFLDRGGPNTEAFF
v_gene: TRBV28; abundance: -; j_gene: TRBJ2-7; d_gene: TRBD1; CDR3nt: TGTGCCAGCAGTTTAAACAACAGGGGGAGTTACGAGCAGTACTTC; CDR3aa: CASSLNNRGSYEQYF
v_gene: TRBV9; abundance: -; j_gene: TRBJ2-1; d_gene: -; CDR3nt: TGTGCCAGCAGCCCATCCAGAGGCGAAGAGCAGTTCTTC; CDR3aa: CASSPSRGEEQFF
v_gene: TRBV19; abundance: -; j_gene: TRBJ1-2; d_gene: -; CDR3nt: TGTGCCAGTAGCCTAATACAGGGTTGGGGCTACACCTTC; CDR3aa: CASSLIQGWGYTF
v_gene: TRBV9; abundance: -; j_gene: TRBJ1-3; d_gene: -; CDR3nt: TGTGCCAGCAGCGTAGACACGGCAGCGTCCGGAAACACCATATATTTT; CDR3aa: CASSVDTAASGNTIYF
v_gene: TRBV28; abundance: once; j_gene: TRBJ2-3; d_gene: -; CDR3nt: TGTGCCAGCAGTTTACGGGAAGATACGCGGTATTTT; CDR3aa: CASSLREDTRYF
v_gene: TRBV2; abundance: -; j_gene: TRBJ1-6; d_gene: TRBD1; CDR3nt: TGTGCCAGCGGCGACAGGGGGCGTTCACCCCTCCACTTT; CDR3aa: CASGDRGRSPLHF
v_gene: TRBV7-9; abundance: -; j_gene: TRBJ2-7; d_gene: -; CDR3nt: TGTGCCAGCAGCTCTACCCGCCGGGGACACCGTACCTCCTACGAGCAGTACTTC; CDR3aa: CASSSTRRGHRTSYEQYF
v_gene: TRBV5-6; abundance: -; j_gene: TRBJ1-6; d_gene: -; CDR3nt: TGTGCCAGCAGCTTGAAAGCGAATTCACCCCTCCACTTT; CDR3aa: CASSLKANSPLHF
v_gene: TRBV19; abundance: -; j_gene: TRBJ2-2; d_gene: -; CDR3nt: TGTGCCAGTAGTATTGGGGCGATCGGGGAGCTGTTTTTT; CDR3aa: CASSIGAIGELFF
v_gene: TRBV5-1; abundance: once; j_gene: TRBJ2-2; d_gene: TRBD2; CDR3nt: TGCGCCAGCAGCTGGGGCCTCGGGGGGGACACCGGGGAGCTGTTTTTT; CDR3aa: CASSWGLGGDTGELFF
v_gene: TRBV2; abundance: once; j_gene: TRBJ2-3; d_gene: TRBD2; CDR3nt: TGTGCCAGCAGCCCGGGACTAGCGGTTGATACGCAGTATTTT; CDR3aa: CASSPGLAVDTQYF
v_gene: TRBV11-2; abundance: -; j_gene: TRBJ2-7; d_gene: -; CDR3nt: TGTGCCAGCAGCTTGGCAATCCTTTGGTACGAGCAGTACTTC; CDR3aa: CASSLAILWYEQYF
v_gene: TRBV10-3; abundance: -; j_gene: TRBJ2-2; d_gene: TRBD2; CDR3nt: TGTGCCATCAGTGCACTAGCGGGGGACACCGGGGAGCTGTTTTTT; CDR3aa: CAISALAGDTGELFF
v_gene: TRBV7-9; abundance: -; j_gene: TRBJ2-3; d_gene: -; CDR3nt: TGTGCCAGCAGCCCGCCCGGAGATACGCAGTATTTT; CDR3aa: CASSPPGDTQYF